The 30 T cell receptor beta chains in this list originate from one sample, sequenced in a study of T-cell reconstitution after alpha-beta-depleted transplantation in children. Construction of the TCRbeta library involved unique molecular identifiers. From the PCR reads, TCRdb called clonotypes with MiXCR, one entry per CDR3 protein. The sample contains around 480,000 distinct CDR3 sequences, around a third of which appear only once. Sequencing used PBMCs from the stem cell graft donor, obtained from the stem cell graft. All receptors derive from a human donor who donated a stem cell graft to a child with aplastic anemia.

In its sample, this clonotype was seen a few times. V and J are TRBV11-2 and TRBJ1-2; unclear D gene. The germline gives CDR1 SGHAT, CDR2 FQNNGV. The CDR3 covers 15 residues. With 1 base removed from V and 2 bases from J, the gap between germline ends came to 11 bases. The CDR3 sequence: CASSLAGFLNYGYTF. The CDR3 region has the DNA TGTGCCAGCAGCTTAGCTGGGTTCCTAAACTATGGCTACACCTTC.

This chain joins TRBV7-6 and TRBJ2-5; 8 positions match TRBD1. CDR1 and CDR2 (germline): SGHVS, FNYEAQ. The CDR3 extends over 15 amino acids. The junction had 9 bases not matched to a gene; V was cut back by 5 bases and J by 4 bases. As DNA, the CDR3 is TGTGCCAGCAGCCTTCGACAGGGGTCGATAGAGACCCAGTACTTC. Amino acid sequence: CASSLRQGSIETQYF.

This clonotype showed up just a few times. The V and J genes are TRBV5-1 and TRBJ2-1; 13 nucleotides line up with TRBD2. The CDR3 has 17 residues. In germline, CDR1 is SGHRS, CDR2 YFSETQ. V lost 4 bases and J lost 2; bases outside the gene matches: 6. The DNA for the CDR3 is TGCGCCAGCAGCGCTATTACTAGCGGGAGGGCCTACAATGAGCAGTTCTTC. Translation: CASSAITSGRAYNEQFF.

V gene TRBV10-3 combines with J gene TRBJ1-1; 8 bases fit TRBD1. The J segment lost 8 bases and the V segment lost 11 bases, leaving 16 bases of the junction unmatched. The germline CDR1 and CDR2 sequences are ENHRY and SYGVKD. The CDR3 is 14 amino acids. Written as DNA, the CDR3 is TGTGCCGCCTGGACAGGGAACTTGGCGGCGGAAGCTTTCTTT. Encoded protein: CAAWTGNLAAEAFF.

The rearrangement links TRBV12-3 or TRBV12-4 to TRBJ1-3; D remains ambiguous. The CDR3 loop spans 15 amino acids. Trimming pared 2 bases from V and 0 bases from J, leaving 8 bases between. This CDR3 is CASSLPVRSGNTIYF. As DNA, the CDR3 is TGTGCCAGCAGTTTACCGGTACGCTCTGGAAACACCATATATTTT.

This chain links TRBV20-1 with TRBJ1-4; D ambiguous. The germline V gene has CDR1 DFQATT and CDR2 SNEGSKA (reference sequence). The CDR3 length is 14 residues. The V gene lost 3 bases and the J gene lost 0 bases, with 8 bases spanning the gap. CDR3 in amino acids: CSARRPATNEKLFF. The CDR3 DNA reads TGCAGTGCTAGGAGGCCTGCAACTAATGAAAAACTGTTTTTT.

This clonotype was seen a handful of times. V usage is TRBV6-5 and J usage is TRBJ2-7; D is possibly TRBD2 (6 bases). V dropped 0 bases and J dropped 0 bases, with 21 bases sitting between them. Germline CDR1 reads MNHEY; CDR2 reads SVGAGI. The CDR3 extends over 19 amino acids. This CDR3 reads CASSYSSPFRGSSSYEQYV. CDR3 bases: TGTGCCAGCAGTTACTCGTCCCCTTTTCGGGGGTCTTCCTCCTACGAGCAGTACGTC.

The CDR3 is CATMGGASTDTQYF. CDR3 DNA sequence: TGCGCCACCATGGGTGGTGCGAGCACAGATACGCAGTATTTT. The V gene is TRBV10-2, the J gene TRBJ2-3; D is unclear. Trimming took off 10 bases at V and 0 bases at J, with 14 bases between the two ends. From germline, CDR1 is WSHSY and CDR2 SAAADI. The CDR3 has 14 amino acids.

CDR3 sequence reads: CANKLQGASGNTEAFF. The CDR3 coding sequence is TGTGCCAACAAATTACAGGGGGCCTCAGGGAACACTGAAGCTTTCTTT. The chain employs TRBV12-3 or TRBV12-4 and TRBJ1-1, with TRBD1 matching over 9 bases. CDR3 length: 16 residues. J lost 1 base, V lost 10 bases, and 13 bases had no gene match.

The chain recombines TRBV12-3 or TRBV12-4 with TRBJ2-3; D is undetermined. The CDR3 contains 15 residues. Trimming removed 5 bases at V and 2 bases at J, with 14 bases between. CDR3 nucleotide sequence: TGTGCCAGCAGTCCCCTTATTGGCTACACAGATACGCAGTATTTT. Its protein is CASSPLIGYTDTQYF.

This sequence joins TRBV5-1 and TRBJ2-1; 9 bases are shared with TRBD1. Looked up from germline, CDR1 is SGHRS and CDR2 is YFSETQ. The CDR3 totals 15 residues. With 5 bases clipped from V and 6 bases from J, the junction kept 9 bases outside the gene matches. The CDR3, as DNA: TGCGCCAGCAGGAGGACAGGGGAGGTGTTCAATGAGCAGTTCTTC. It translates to CASRRTGEVFNEQFF.

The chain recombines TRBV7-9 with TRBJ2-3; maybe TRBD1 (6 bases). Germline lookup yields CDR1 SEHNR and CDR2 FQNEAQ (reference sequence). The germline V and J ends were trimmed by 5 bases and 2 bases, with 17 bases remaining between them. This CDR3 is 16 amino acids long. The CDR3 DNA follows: TGTGCCAGCAGCCCCACCGGACAGCGCCTCACAGATACGCAGTATTTT. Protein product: CASSPTGQRLTDTQYF.

CDR3 coding DNA: TGCGCCAGCAGCCAAGATGGGGGGGATGAGCAGTTCTTC. Amino acid sequence: CASSQDGGDEQFF. The rearrangement joins TRBV4-1 to TRBJ2-1, with 7 bases matching TRBD2. The CDR3 spans 13 residues. The germline CDR1 and CDR2 sequences are MGHRA and YSYEKL. The trim removed 0 bases at V and 8 bases at J, leaving 1 base unmatched.

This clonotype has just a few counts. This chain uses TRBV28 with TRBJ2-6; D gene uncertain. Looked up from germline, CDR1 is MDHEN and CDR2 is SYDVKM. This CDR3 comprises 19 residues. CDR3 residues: CELCPTSGGPKYGANVLTF. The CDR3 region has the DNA TGTGAATTATGCCCCACATCAGGTGGCCCAAAGTATGGGGCCAACGTCCTGACTTTC.

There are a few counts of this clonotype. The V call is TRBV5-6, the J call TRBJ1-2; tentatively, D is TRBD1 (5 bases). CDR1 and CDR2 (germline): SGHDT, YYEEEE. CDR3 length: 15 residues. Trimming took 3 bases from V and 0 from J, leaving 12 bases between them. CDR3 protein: CASSSTVGANYGYTF. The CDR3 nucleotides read TGTGCCAGCAGCTCCACAGTGGGGGCTAACTATGGCTACACCTTC.

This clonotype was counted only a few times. For the CDR3, the DNA is TGTGCCAGCAGTTTATGGGGGGCGAATAACTATGGCTACACCTTC. Translating it yields CASSLWGANNYGYTF. The chain couples TRBV12-3 or TRBV12-4 to TRBJ1-2, with D perhaps TRBD1 (6 bases). Trimming cost V 2 bases and J 1 base, with 11 bases left between them. This CDR3 spans 15 amino acids.

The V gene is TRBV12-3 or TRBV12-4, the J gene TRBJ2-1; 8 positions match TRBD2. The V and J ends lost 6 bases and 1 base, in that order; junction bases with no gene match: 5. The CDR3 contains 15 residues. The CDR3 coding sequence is TGTGCCAGCAGGGAAAGACTAGCGTCCTACAATGAGCAGTTCTTC. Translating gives CASRERLASYNEQFF.

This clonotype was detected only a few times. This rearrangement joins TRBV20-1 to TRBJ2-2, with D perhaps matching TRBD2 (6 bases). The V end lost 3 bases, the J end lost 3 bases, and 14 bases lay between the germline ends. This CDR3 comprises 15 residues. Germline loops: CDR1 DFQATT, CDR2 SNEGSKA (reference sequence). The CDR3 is CSASKAGKDTGELFF. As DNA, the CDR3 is TGCAGTGCTAGTAAGGCGGGGAAAGACACCGGGGAGCTGTTTTTT.

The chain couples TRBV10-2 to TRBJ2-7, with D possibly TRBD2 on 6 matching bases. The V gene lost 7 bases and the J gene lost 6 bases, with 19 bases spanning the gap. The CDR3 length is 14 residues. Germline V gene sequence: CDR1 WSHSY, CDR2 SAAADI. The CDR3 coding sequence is TGCGCCAGCAATAGTATACTAGCTAATGTCGAGCAGTACTTC. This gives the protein CASNSILANVEQYF.

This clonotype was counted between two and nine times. In DNA form, the CDR3 reads TGTGCCACCAGTGATTCCGGGACAGGGAACACTGAAGCTTTCTTT. Translating gives CATSDSGTGNTEAFF. The J gene is TRBJ1-1, the V gene TRBV24-1, with 8 bases fitting TRBD1. The germline gives CDR1 KGHDR, CDR2 SFDVKD. V shed 2 bases, J shed 1 base, and the junction held 2 bases outside the gene matches. The CDR3 is made up of 15 amino acids.

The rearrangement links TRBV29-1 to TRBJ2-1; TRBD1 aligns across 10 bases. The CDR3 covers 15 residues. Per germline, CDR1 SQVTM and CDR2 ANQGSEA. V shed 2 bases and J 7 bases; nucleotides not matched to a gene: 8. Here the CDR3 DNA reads TGCAGCGTTGAATTGACAGGGGGCAAGAATAATGAGCAGTTCTTC. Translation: CSVELTGGKNNEQFF.

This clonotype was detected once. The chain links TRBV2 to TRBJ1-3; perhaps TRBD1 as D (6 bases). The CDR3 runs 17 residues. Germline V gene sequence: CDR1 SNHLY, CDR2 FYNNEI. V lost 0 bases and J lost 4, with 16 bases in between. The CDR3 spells CASSEAWDTGTGNTIYF. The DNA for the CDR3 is TGTGCCAGCAGTGAAGCGTGGGATACAGGGACGGGAAACACCATATATTTT. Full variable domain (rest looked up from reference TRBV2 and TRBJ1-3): EPEVTQTPSHQVTQMGQEVILRCVPISNHLYFYWYRQILGQKVEFLVSFYNNEISEKSEIFDDQFSVERPDGSNFTLKIRSTKLEDSAMYFCASSEAWDTGTGNTIYFGEGSWLTVV.

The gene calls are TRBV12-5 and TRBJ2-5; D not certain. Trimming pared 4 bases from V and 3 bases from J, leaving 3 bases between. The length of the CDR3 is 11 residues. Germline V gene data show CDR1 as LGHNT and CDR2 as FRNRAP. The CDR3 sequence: CASGSEETQYF. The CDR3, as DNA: TGTGCTAGTGGTTCCGAAGAGACCCAGTACTTC.

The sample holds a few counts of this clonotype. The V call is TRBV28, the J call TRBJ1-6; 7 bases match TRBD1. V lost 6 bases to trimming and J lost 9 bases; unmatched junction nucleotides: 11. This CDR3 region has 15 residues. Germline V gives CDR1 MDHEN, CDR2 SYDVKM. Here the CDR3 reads CASRPAGGQSSPLHF. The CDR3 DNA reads TGTGCCAGCAGGCCGGCAGGGGGGCAGAGTTCACCCCTCCACTTT. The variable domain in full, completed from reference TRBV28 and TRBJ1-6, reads DVKVTQSSRYLVKRTGEKVFLECVQDMDHENMFWYRQDPGLGLRLIYFSYDVKMKEKGDIPEGYSVSREKKERFSLILESASTNQTSMYLCASRPAGGQSSPLHFGNGTRLTVT.

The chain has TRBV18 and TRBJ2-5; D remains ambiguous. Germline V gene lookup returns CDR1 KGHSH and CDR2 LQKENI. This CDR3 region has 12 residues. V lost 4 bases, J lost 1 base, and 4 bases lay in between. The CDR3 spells CASSRLQETQYF. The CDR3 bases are TGTGCCAGCTCACGCCTCCAAGAGACCCAGTACTTC. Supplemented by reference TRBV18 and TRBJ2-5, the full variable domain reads NAGVMQNPRHLVRRRGQEARLRCSPMKGHSHVYWYRQLPEEGLKFMVYLQKENIIDESGMPKERFSAEFPKEGPSILRIQQVVRGDSAAYFCASSRLQETQYFGPGTRLLVL.

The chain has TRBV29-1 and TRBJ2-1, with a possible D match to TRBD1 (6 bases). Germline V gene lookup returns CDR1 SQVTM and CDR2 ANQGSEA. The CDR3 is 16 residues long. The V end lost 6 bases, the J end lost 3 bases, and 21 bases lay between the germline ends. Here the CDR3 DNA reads TGCAGCGTCGAGGGGGAACGGGATATCTTCTACAATGAGCAGTTCTTC. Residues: CSVEGERDIFYNEQFF.

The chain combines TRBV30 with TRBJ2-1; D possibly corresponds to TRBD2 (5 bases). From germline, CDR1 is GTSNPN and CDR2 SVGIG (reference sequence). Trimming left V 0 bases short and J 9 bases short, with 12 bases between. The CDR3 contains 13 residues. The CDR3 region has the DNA TGTGCCTGGAGTGTACGGTCAGGAGGTGAGCAGTTCTTC. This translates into CAWSVRSGGEQFF.

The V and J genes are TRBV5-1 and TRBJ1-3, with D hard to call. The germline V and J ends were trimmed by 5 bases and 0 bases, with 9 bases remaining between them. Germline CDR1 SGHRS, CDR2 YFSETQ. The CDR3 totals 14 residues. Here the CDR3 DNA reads TGCGCCAGCAGTTATGACGGCTCTGGAAACACCATATATTTT. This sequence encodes CASSYDGSGNTIYF. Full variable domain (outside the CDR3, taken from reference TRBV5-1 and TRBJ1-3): KAGVTQTPRYLIKTRGQQVTLSCSPISGHRSVSWYQQTPGQGLQFLFEYFSETQRNKGNFPGRFSGRQFSNSRSEMNVSTLELGDSALYLCASSYDGSGNTIYFGEGSWLTVV.

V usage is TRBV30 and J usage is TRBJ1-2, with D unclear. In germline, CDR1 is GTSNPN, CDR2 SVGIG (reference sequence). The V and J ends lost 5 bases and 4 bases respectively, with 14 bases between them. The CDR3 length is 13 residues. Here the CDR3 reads CAWGLNRVYGYTF. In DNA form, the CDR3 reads TGTGCCTGGGGACTCAACCGAGTCTATGGCTACACCTTC.

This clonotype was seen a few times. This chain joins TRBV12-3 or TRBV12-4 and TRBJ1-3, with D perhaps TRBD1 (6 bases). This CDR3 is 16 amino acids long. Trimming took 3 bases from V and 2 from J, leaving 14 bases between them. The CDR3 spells CASSFWGAPPGNTIYF. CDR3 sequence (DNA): TGTGCCAGCAGTTTTTGGGGGGCGCCCCCTGGAAACACCATATATTTT.